This TCR beta chain was sequenced for a study of CXCR3-negative and CXCR3-positive naive CD8 T cells. Study results and caveats: Naive subsets did not differ in surface CD5, and TRB CDR3 properties served to infer TCR strength. Sequencing showed both naive subsets with comparably high diversity, and memory CD8+ cells much lower. With respect to TRBV-TRBJ usage, naive CXCR3-negative and CXCR3-positive cells were similar; memory differed.

Carrying UMI labels, the TRB cDNA libraries were prepared through 5' RACE. TCRdb re-called the 5' RACE reads, yielding one record per CDR3 amino acid sequence without DNA. The sample features about 57,000 distinct CDR3 sequences, with about 25% in its top ten. CDR1 and CDR2 from the germline V gene are MDHEN and SYDVKM. This CDR3 is built from 13 residues. For this clonotype: The target antigen is unknown.

The chain carries TRBV28 and TRBJ2-1; TCRdb reports TRBD2, a call that lacks DNA to check it against. The source of this sequence is a human donor in good health. Some clones in this sample may be carry-over from other donors' samples. The sample consisted of memory CD8+ T cells from blood. This CDR3 reads CASSSGGHNEQFF.